This T cell receptor beta chain originates from a study of OX40 agonist ivuxolimab in advanced cancers. Whole-study results and caveats: Partial responders at 0.1-3.0 mg/kg had among the lowest clonal expansion.

In its sample, this clone was seen a few times. Its antigen is not known. Some clones are missing from TCRdb's copy, which holds only in-frame ones; the method was immunoSEQ multiplex PCR. The sample records around 69,000 clones, around nine tenths being singletons. This CDR3 spans 13 amino acids. The V gene end was trimmed by 8 bases and the J gene end by 5 bases; junction bases not matched to a gene: 3. From germline, CDR1 is MGHDK and CDR2 SYGVNS. Any history of autoimmune disease or systemic immunosuppression disqualified patients. The rearrangement uses TRBV25-1 and TRBJ1-6, with 7 nucleotides matching TRBD1. The TCR comes from an adult with an advanced solid tumor such as melanoma, head and neck, liver or kidney cancer. The source material was CD4+ or CD8+ T cells sorted from blood, sampled in a trial of the OX40 agonist ivuxolimab. CDR3 nucleotide sequence: TGTGCCAGCGACGACAGGGATAATTCACCCCTCCACTTT. This gives the protein CASDDRDNSPLHF.